The sequence of this T cell receptor (beta chain) was determined in a study of T cells in women clearing cervical HPV infection. Measured with immunoSEQ multiplex PCR; TCRdb has only the in-frame clones, and not every one. The sample holds about 40,000 clones. V lost 3 bases and J lost 2; bases outside the gene matches: 9. Per germline, CDR1 GTSNPN and CDR2 SVGIG (reference sequence). This CDR3 comprises 17 residues. About this clone: The CDR3 is cut off 3 residues early in the read; its end comes from the germline J gene.

Sample: blood buffy coat. This sequence was found in a woman between 18 and 70 years old with a cervical HPV16 infection that either progressed to CIN3+ or cleared (not recorded which). The gene calls are TRBV30 and TRBJ2-6, with TRBD1 matching 8 bases. This CDR3 reads CAWRGKTTGAGANVLTF. The covered CDR3 bases are TGTGCCTGGAGAGGCAAAACGACAGGGGCTGGGGCCAACGTC.